Presented here are 8 T cell receptor beta chains from one specimen sequenced in a study of shared clonotypes between healthy human individuals. Assay: immunoSEQ multiplex PCR; the TCRdb copy retains only in-frame clones and omits some. Of 2 million to 2.5 million clones listed, approximately 93% were seen once; the top ten hold under 0.45%. The sequenced sample consisted of naive CD4+ T cells from PBMCs. Subset here: CD45RA+ positively selected. These receptors all stem from a man aged 18 to 29 in good health. Some clones in this sample may be carry-over from other donors' samples.

Of note for this clone: This CDR3 is also generated by other DNA sequences in the sample. This chain uses TRBV7-9 with TRBJ1-3; D uncertain. V lost 0 bases and J lost 3, with 6 bases in between. CDR3 length: 14 amino acids. Germline V lookup: CDR1 SEHNR, CDR2 FQNEAQ (reference sequence). The CDR3 region is CASSLAGVGNTIYF. The CDR3 region has the DNA TGTGCCAGCAGCTTAGCCGGGGTTGGAAACACCATATATTTT.

In the case of this clone: This same CDR3 is encoded by further DNA sequences in the sample. The V call is TRBV5-1, the J call TRBJ1-1, with a tentative D call TRBD1 (6 bases). V was cut by 0 bases and J by 0 bases, with 9 bases left in between. This CDR3 comprises 15 residues. Germline V gene lookup returns CDR1 SGHRS and CDR2 YFSETQ. The CDR3 here is CASSLGTAMNTEAFF. The CDR3 DNA reads as TGCGCCAGCAGCTTGGGGACAGCCATGAACACTGAAGCTTTCTTT.

The chain employs TRBV2 and TRBJ1-2; possible D gene TRBD1, 5 bases. This CDR3 has 14 residues. Per germline, CDR1 SNHLY and CDR2 FYNNEI. Trimming removed 1 base at V and 2 bases at J, with 8 bases between. In nucleotides, the CDR3 is TGTGCCAGCAGTGAAGGCAGGGTCAACTATGGCTACACCTTC. Translated: CASSEGRVNYGYTF.

The V and J genes are TRBV4-2 and TRBJ2-1; 13 bases map to TRBD2. The CDR3 has 17 residues. V was pared by 5 bases and J by 3 bases, with 7 bases of the junction left unmatched. Germline V gives CDR1 LGHNA, CDR2 YNFKEQ. The CDR3 DNA reads TGTGCCAGCAGCAACCCAACTAGCGGGAGGGACTACAATGAGCAGTTCTTC. This translates into CASSNPTSGRDYNEQFF.

The chain recombines TRBV5-1 with TRBJ1-3; no clear D. The germline gives CDR1 SGHRS, CDR2 YFSETQ. CDR3 length equals 14 residues. V lost 2 bases to trimming and J lost 4 bases, with 10 bases between them. CDR3: CASSLSPGGNTIYF. CDR3 in DNA: TGCGCCAGCAGCTTATCACCCGGAGGAAACACCATATATTTT.

The V call is TRBV5-6, the J call TRBJ1-4, with a possible D match to TRBD1 (5 bases). The germline V gene encodes CDR1 SGHDT and CDR2 YYEEEE. This CDR3 contains 15 residues. V lost 4 bases, J lost 5 bases, and 15 bases lay in between. CDR3: CASSLRQGWNEKLFF. CDR3 coding DNA: TGTGCCAGCAGCCTGAGGCAGGGCTGGAATGAAAAACTGTTTTTT.

The rearrangement uses TRBV29-1 and TRBJ2-3; 7 bases agree with TRBD1. The CDR3 consists of 15 residues. The trim removed 6 bases at V and 2 bases at J, leaving 11 bases unmatched. Per the germline V gene, CDR1 is SQVTM and CDR2 is ANQGSEA. The CDR3 DNA reads TGCAGCGTGCCCCACGGCAGGGGGATCACAGATACGCAGTATTTT. This encodes CSVPHGRGITDTQYF.

V gene TRBV19 combines with J gene TRBJ2-1; 8 bases are a match to TRBD1. The CDR3 runs 15 residues. Germline values: CDR1 LNHDA, CDR2 SQIVND (reference sequence). Losses at the gene ends were 3 bases for V and 6 bases for J; bases not matched to a gene: 7. DNA of the CDR3: TGTGCCAGTAGTATGCGGGGCGACAGGGGCAATGAGCAGTTCTTC. Translating gives CASSMRGDRGNEQFF.